These 23 T cell receptor beta chains came from one sample sequenced in a study of blood T cells in healthy people across ages. Together with a sample-barcoded 5' primer, a J-beta primer mix was included in a second PCR lasting about 7 to 11 cycles. TCRdb re-analysed the 5' RACE reads in MiXCR, keeping a single row per CDR3 protein. The sample contains some 1.5 million distinct CDR3 sequences, around 40% of which appear only once. Sequenced sample: blood. The receptors originated from a woman aged 18-30 years in good health.

The J gene is TRBJ2-7, the V gene TRBV5-1; perhaps TRBD1 as D (8 bases). V lost 6 bases and J lost 1, with 14 bases in between. This CDR3 comprises 14 residues. Looked up from germline, CDR1 is SGHRS and CDR2 is YFSETQ. CDR3 nucleotide sequence: TGCGCCAGCACCACAGGGGGGGAGTCCTACGAGCAGTACTTC. This translates into CASTTGGESYEQYF.

The chain carries TRBV11-2 and TRBJ2-7, with D possibly matching TRBD2 (6 bases). This CDR3 contains 13 residues. Germline V gives CDR1 SGHAT, CDR2 FQNNGV. Trimming removed 8 bases at V and 2 bases at J, with 13 bases between. As DNA, the CDR3 is TGTGCCAGCGGCCTAGCGAGGGCCTACGAGCAGTACTTC. This encodes CASGLARAYEQYF.

The chain couples TRBV7-2 to TRBJ2-5; 7 bases match TRBD1. The germline CDR1 and CDR2 sequences are SGHTA and FQGNSA. V was pared by 4 bases and J by 0 bases, with 2 bases of the junction left unmatched. This CDR3 is built from 14 residues. The CDR3 region is CASSWDSHQETQYF. The CDR3 region has the DNA TGTGCCAGCAGCTGGGACAGTCACCAAGAGACCCAGTACTTC.

V usage is TRBV12-3 or TRBV12-4 and J usage is TRBJ1-3; D gene uncertain. The CDR3 covers 15 residues. V was shortened by 5 bases and J by 1 base, with 12 bases between the two germline ends. In nucleotides, the CDR3 is TGTGCCAGCAGTCCTCTTTTGGGTTCTGGAAACACCATATATTTT. Translating it yields CASSPLLGSGNTIYF.

This clonotype was recorded a few times. This sequence joins TRBV12-3 or TRBV12-4 and TRBJ1-5; no reliable D call. Trimming removed 6 bases from V and 10 bases from J, with 13 bases in between. The CDR3 contains 12 residues. In DNA, the CDR3 is TGTGCCAGCAGCCCCACCCGGGAACCCCAGCATTTT. This codes for CASSPTREPQHF.

The chain carries TRBV6-2 or TRBV6-3 and TRBJ2-2; D might be TRBD1 or TRBD2, each matching 6 bases. This CDR3 spans 11 amino acids. Per the germline V gene, CDR1 is MNHEY and CDR2 is SVGEGT. V lost 11 bases, J lost 4 bases, and 8 bases lay in between. The CDR3 coding sequence is TGTGCCGGAGGGGGCACCGGGGAGCTGTTTTTT. This gives the protein CAGGGTGELFF.

The V call is TRBV20-1, the J call TRBJ1-4, with TRBD1 matching 7 bases. The V and J ends lost 1 base and 4 bases, in that order; junction bases with no gene match: 9. The germline CDR1 and CDR2 sequences are DFQATT and SNEGSKA (reference sequence). This CDR3 region has 16 residues. The chain's CDR3 is CSARGGQEALNEKLFF. As DNA, the CDR3 is TGCAGTGCTAGAGGAGGACAGGAGGCCCTTAATGAAAAACTGTTTTTT.

In regard to this clonotype: Relative to the germline gene, one junction end is altered; a read error may explain this. The chain joins TRBV7-7 to TRBJ2-3; 9 bases match TRBD1. Germline V gives CDR1 SSHAT, CDR2 FNYEAQ (reference sequence). This CDR3 has 15 amino acids. This CDR3 reads CASSFGTGYSDTQYF. The CDR3 coding sequence is TGTGCTAGCAGCTTCGGGACAGGGTACTCAGATACGCAGTATTTT.

This clonotype appeared a few times. The rearrangement joins TRBV29-1 to TRBJ2-3; 10 nucleotides match TRBD2. Germline CDR1 and CDR2: SQVTM and ANQGSEA. This CDR3 is 15 amino acids long. The ends lost 3 bases at V and 9 bases at J; junction bases unmatched: 12. CDR3 bases: TGCAGCGTTGAGGATAGCGGGGGGTTCCGACTAACGCAGTATTTT. It is translated as CSVEDSGGFRLTQYF.

V gene TRBV6-5 combines with J gene TRBJ1-5, with unresolved D. Deletions cut 2 bases from V and 5 bases from J, with 7 bases between. The germline CDR1 and CDR2 sequences are MNHEY and SVGAGI. The length of the CDR3 is 13 residues. CDR3 amino acids: CASSYRTDQPQHF. CDR3 nucleotide sequence: TGTGCCAGCAGTTACAGGACCGATCAGCCCCAGCATTTT.

This clonotype came up a few times. The chain recombines TRBV28 with TRBJ2-4; unclear D gene. The germline gives CDR1 MDHEN, CDR2 SYDVKM. The CDR3 spans 15 residues. V lost 6 bases and J lost 0, with 12 bases in between. This chain's CDR3 is CASSNIQIAKNIQYF. Written as DNA, the CDR3 is TGTGCCAGCAGCAATATACAGATAGCCAAAAACATTCAGTACTTC.

The chain couples TRBV10-3 to TRBJ2-1, with D hard to call. V lost 0 bases, J lost 1 base, and 4 bases lay in between. This CDR3 comprises 14 residues. The germline CDR1 and CDR2 sequences are ENHRY and SYGVKD. CDR3 in DNA: TGTGCCATCAGTGAGTCGCTGTCCTACAATGAGCAGTTCTTC. This translates into CAISESLSYNEQFF.

This clonotype was counted a few times. Here the CDR3 DNA reads TGCAGTGCTGCGACCGGGACTAGACTTTCCTACGAGCAGTACTTC. It specifies CSAATGTRLSYEQYF. The rearrangement links TRBV20-1 to TRBJ2-7, with 8 bases matching TRBD2. CDR1 DFQATT and CDR2 SNEGSKA come from the germline V gene (reference sequence). This CDR3 contains 15 residues. Trimming took 5 bases from V and 1 from J; bases not matched to a gene: 10.

A word on this clonotype: Relative to the germline gene, one junction end is altered; a read error may explain this. The chain combines TRBV5-1 with TRBJ2-6, with D unclear. Germline assignment: CDR1 SGHRS and CDR2 YFSETQ. The CDR3 has 15 residues. CDR3 protein: CASSSTSAGVNVLTF. The CDR3, as DNA: TGCGCCAGCAGCTCCACCTCGGCTGGGGTCAACGTCCTGACTTTC.

The chain is built from TRBV27 and TRBJ2-1; TRBD2 matches 11 bases. The CDR3 is made up of 14 amino acids. V was clipped by 3 bases and J by 7 bases; unmatched bases: 2. CDR1 is MNHEY, CDR2 SMNVEV, per germline (reference sequence). CDR3 sequence reads: CASSLSSGGNEQFF. CDR3 in DNA: TGTGCCAGCAGTTTGTCTAGCGGGGGGAATGAGCAGTTCTTC.

The genes are TRBV30 and TRBJ2-1, with a weak D call TRBD2 (6 bases). V lost 0 bases, J lost 10 bases, and 13 bases lay in between. CDR3 size: 13 residues. The germline CDR1 and CDR2 sequences are GTSNPN and SVGIG (reference sequence). This chain's CDR3 is CAWSVGGGGEQFF. The CDR3 coding sequence is TGTGCCTGGAGTGTCGGGGGAGGAGGGGAGCAGTTCTTC.

This rearrangement joins TRBV12-3 or TRBV12-4 to TRBJ1-4; D is unresolved. With 3 bases removed from V and 11 bases from J, the gap between germline ends came to 19 bases. This CDR3 region has 15 residues. CDR3 in amino acids: CASSLKFTVLGKLFF. The DNA for the CDR3 is TGTGCCAGCAGTTTGAAATTCACAGTACTGGGGAAACTGTTTTTT.

The chain carries TRBV12-3 or TRBV12-4 and TRBJ2-1; D possibly corresponds to TRBD1 (6 bases). CDR3 length: 13 amino acids. Trimming stripped 5 bases from V and 7 bases from J, with 12 bases between. As DNA, the CDR3 is TGTGCCAGCAGTGCCGGACAGTGGAATGAGCAGTTCTTC. Protein sequence: CASSAGQWNEQFF.

This chain joins TRBV5-1 and TRBJ2-1; 8 positions agree with TRBD2. Per germline, CDR1 SGHRS and CDR2 YFSETQ. The CDR3 is 14 amino acids. Germline trimming cut 3 bases from V and 8 bases from J; bases unmatched to any gene: 7. The CDR3 nucleotides read TGCGCCAGCAGCTCAGACAGCGGGGGCTATGAGCAGTTCTTC. It translates to CASSSDSGGYEQFF.

This sequence joins TRBV20-1 and TRBJ1-2, with 7 bases matching TRBD1. The trim removed 5 bases at V and 7 bases at J, leaving 7 bases unmatched. The germline gives CDR1 DFQATT, CDR2 SNEGSKA (reference sequence). The CDR3 sequence is 12 residues long. CDR3: CSADRQGGGYTF. CDR3 nucleotides: TGCAGTGCTGACCGACAGGGCGGTGGCTACACCTTC.

This chain uses TRBV7-2 with TRBJ2-7; D not certain. V was trimmed by 8 bases and J by 6 bases, leaving 17 bases between them. Germline-derived CDR1 and CDR2 are SGHTA and FQGNSA. The length of the CDR3 is 13 residues. The DNA of the CDR3 is TGTGCCAGCGTAGTGGACCCCTGGAGCGAGCAGTACTTC. This codes for CASVVDPWSEQYF.

V gene TRBV3-1 combines with J gene TRBJ2-1, with TRBD2 identical over 10 bases. Germline CDR1 reads LGHDT; CDR2 reads YNNKEL (reference sequence). This CDR3 region has 14 residues. Trimming took 3 bases from V and 7 from J; bases not matched to a gene: 3. CDR3 amino acids: CASSHQTSGNEQFF. The CDR3 DNA sequence: TGTGCCAGCAGCCACCAGACTAGCGGGAATGAGCAGTTCTTC.

This clonotype was seen a handful of times. V usage is TRBV20-1 and J usage is TRBJ2-5; a possible D gene is TRBD1 (5 bases). The CDR3 is 14 residues long. Per the germline V gene, CDR1 is DFQATT and CDR2 is SNEGSKA (reference sequence). The V gene lost 4 bases and the J gene lost 5 bases, with 17 bases spanning the gap. The CDR3 DNA sequence: TGCAGTGCTACCCCCAAAAGGGGTGGGGAGACCCAGTACTTC. This sequence encodes CSATPKRGGETQYF.